These 27 T cell receptor beta chains originate from one sample sequenced in a study of blood T cell repertoires in COVID-19. Data came from immunoSEQ multiplex PCR; TCRdb stores just in-frame clones and leaves some out. The sample includes 250,000 or so clones, 75% to 90% of them seen just once. What was sequenced was PBMCs or T cells enriched from blood (not recorded which). Receptor source: a man aged 35 to 55 who had recovered from COVID-19.

V usage is TRBV5-1 and J usage is TRBJ2-7, with D maybe TRBD2 (6 bases). Per the germline V gene, CDR1 is SGHRS and CDR2 is YFSETQ. The CDR3 length is 15 residues. Trimming cost V 6 bases and J 3 bases, with 19 bases left between them. In DNA form, the CDR3 reads TGCGCCAGCACCCATTTCGGGACTGCAATCTACGAGCAGTACTTC. It is translated as CASTHFGTAIYEQYF.

J is TRBJ1-2 and V is TRBV7-9; no reliable D call. Trimming shortened V by 5 bases and J by 7 bases, and 17 bases separated the two germline ends. This CDR3 contains 14 residues. Germline V gene lookup returns CDR1 SEHNR and CDR2 FQNEAQ (reference sequence). Here the CDR3 reads CASSNTEQVAGYTF. CDR3 DNA: TGTGCCAGCAGCAATACTGAGCAGGTTGCTGGCTACACCTTC.

The rearrangement joins TRBV19 to TRBJ1-4, with D hard to call. Germline CDR1 reads LNHDA; CDR2 reads SQIVND (reference sequence). CDR3 size: 13 residues. Trimming cost V 6 bases and J 8 bases, with 13 bases left between them. This chain's CDR3 is CASSRQVEEKLFF. In nucleotides, the CDR3 is TGTGCCAGTAGCCGCCAAGTGGAGGAAAAACTGTTTTTT. Combining the CDR3 with reference TRBV19 and TRBJ1-4 gives the whole variable domain DGGITQSPKYLFRKEGQNVTLSCEQNLNHDAMYWYRQDPGQGLRLIYYSQIVNDFQKGDIAEGYSVSREKKESFPLTVTSAQKNPTAFYLCASSRQVEEKLFFGSGTQLSVL.

This rearrangement joins TRBV3-1 (or the pseudogene TRBV3-2) to TRBJ2-7; no reliable D call. Deletions cut 5 bases from V and 0 bases from J, with 5 bases between. This CDR3 is 12 amino acids long. The V gene's germline CDR1 is LGHDT and CDR2 YNNKEL (reference sequence). The DNA of the CDR3 is TGTGCCAGCAGCTTCTACTCCTACGAGCAGTACTTC. Translation: CASSFYSYEQYF.

This chain links TRBV19 with TRBJ2-2; TRBD2 matches at 8 bases. This CDR3 spans 13 amino acids. V shed 6 bases and J 7 bases; nucleotides not matched to a gene: 4. From germline, CDR1 is LNHDA and CDR2 SQIVND (reference sequence). The CDR3 bases are TGTGCCAGTAGGCGGGAGGAGGGCGGGGAGCTGTTTTTT. Residues: CASRREEGGELFF.

J is TRBJ2-5 and V is TRBV9; 7 nucleotides agree with TRBD2. Per germline, CDR1 SGDLS and CDR2 YYNGEE. The CDR3 loop spans 16 amino acids. V dropped 1 base and J dropped 3; count of bases not matched to a gene: 9. The CDR3 protein is CASSVWPGGPEETQYF. CDR3 sequence (DNA): TGTGCCAGCAGCGTATGGCCGGGAGGACCGGAAGAGACCCAGTACTTC.

The chain has TRBV7-6 and TRBJ2-3; 10 bases fit TRBD1. The CDR3 extends over 18 amino acids. Germline assignment: CDR1 SGHVS and CDR2 FNYEAQ. V gave up 4 bases and J gave up 9 bases; unmatched junction bases: 19. This CDR3 reads CASSSSRVGTGVTRTQYF. CDR3 bases: TGTGCCAGCAGCTCCTCTCGAGTCGGGACAGGGGTCACGCGAACGCAGTATTTT.

V gene TRBV4-3 combines with J gene TRBJ2-5; TRBD1 is a possible D gene (6 bases). The V and J ends lost 1 base and 5 bases respectively, with 11 bases between them. The germline CDR1 and CDR2 sequences are LGHNA and YSLEER. The CDR3 covers 14 residues. The CDR3 protein is CASSQAGQTETQYF. As DNA, the CDR3 is TGCGCCAGCAGCCAAGCGGGACAAACGGAGACCCAGTACTTC.

The chain carries TRBV18 and TRBJ2-5; 10 bases fit TRBD1. Per germline, CDR1 KGHSH and CDR2 LQKENI. V was clipped by 4 bases and J by 3 bases; unmatched bases: 5. The CDR3 loop spans 15 amino acids. CDR3 bases: TGTGCCAGCTCACACGACAGGGGGCGAGAAGAGACCCAGTACTTC. Translation gives CASSHDRGREETQYF.

The chain employs TRBV9 and TRBJ2-2, with 7 positions matching TRBD1. The CDR3 spans 16 residues. Germline V gene sequence: CDR1 SGDLS, CDR2 YYNGEE. The trim removed 0 bases at V and 0 bases at J, leaving 2 bases unmatched. The CDR3, as DNA: TGTGCCAGCAGCGTAGATCAGGGGGCGAACACCGGGGAGCTGTTTTTT. It specifies CASSVDQGANTGELFF.

The chain uses TRBV19 and TRBJ2-1; 7 positions match TRBD2. In germline, CDR1 is LNHDA, CDR2 SQIVND (reference sequence). There are 14 residues in the CDR3. Trimming took 3 bases from V and 5 from J; bases not matched to a gene: 4. The DNA of the CDR3 is TGTGCCAGTAGTATCCGACTAGCTGACAATGAGCAGTTCTTC. Translation: CASSIRLADNEQFF.

The chain joins TRBV11-1 to TRBJ2-5, with D unresolved. Germline loops: CDR1 SGHAT, CDR2 FQDESV (reference sequence). V lost 2 bases, J lost 1 base, and 14 bases lay in between. This CDR3 is 16 amino acids long. The CDR3 region has the DNA TGTGCCAGCAGCTTAAACCCGATAGCCATCCAAGAGACCCAGTACTTC. Translated, it gives CASSLNPIAIQETQYF. The full variable domain, its missing parts supplied by reference TRBV11-1 and TRBJ2-5, is EAEVAQSPRYKITEKSQAVAFWCDPISGHATLYWYRQILGQGPELLVQFQDESVVDDSQLPKDRFSAERLKGVDSTLKIQPAELGDSAMYLCASSLNPIAIQETQYFGPGTRLLVL.

The chain combines TRBV27 with TRBJ1-4, with 10 bases identical to TRBD1. This CDR3 has 15 amino acids. V gave up 3 bases and J gave up 6 bases; unmatched junction bases: 4. CDR1 and CDR2 (germline): MNHEY, SMNVEV (reference sequence). The CDR3 region is CASSLAGTGDEKLFF. As DNA, the CDR3 is TGTGCCAGCAGTTTGGCCGGGACAGGGGATGAAAAACTGTTTTTT.

This clone has more than one count but fewer than ten. The rearrangement uses TRBV27 and TRBJ1-2; 8 nucleotides agree with TRBD1. Germline V gene sequence: CDR1 MNHEY, CDR2 SMNVEV (reference sequence). The CDR3 has 13 amino acids. J was trimmed by 4 bases and V by 6 bases; bases with no gene match: 4. In DNA form, the CDR3 reads TGTGCCAGCAGATCAGGGGGCATCTATGGCTACACCTTC. Its protein product is CASRSGGIYGYTF.

The genes are TRBV28 and TRBJ2-1; 7 bases agree with TRBD2. The J segment lost 4 bases and the V segment lost 5 bases, leaving 5 bases of the junction unmatched. CDR1 is MDHEN and CDR2 is SYDVKM in the germline V gene. The CDR3 sequence is 14 residues long. In DNA, the CDR3 is TGTGCCAGCAGTCCCGGGACTATTTACAATGAGCAGTTCTTC. Its translation: CASSPGTIYNEQFF.

The rearrangement uses TRBV11-2 and TRBJ1-6; 7 bases line up with TRBD1. This CDR3 is built from 15 residues. CDR1 SGHAT and CDR2 FQNNGV come from the germline V gene. V was clipped by 0 bases and J by 7 bases; unmatched bases: 3. The CDR3 DNA sequence: TGTGCCAGCAGCTTAGAGGCAGGGGGGAATTCACCCCTCCACTTT. Encoded protein: CASSLEAGGNSPLHF.

The V and J genes are TRBV4-3 and TRBJ1-1; TRBD1 aligns across 11 bases. Germline CDR1 and CDR2: LGHNA and YSLEER. This CDR3 comprises 16 residues. Trimming removed 5 bases from V and 5 bases from J; junction bases left unmatched: 10. The CDR3 protein is CASSGRTGGSRTEAFF. The CDR3 DNA reads TGCGCCAGCAGCGGAAGGACAGGGGGCTCGAGGACTGAAGCTTTCTTT.

The chain has TRBV5-1 and TRBJ1-1, with TRBD1 as a possible D gene (5 bases). V lost 0 bases and J lost 0, with 9 bases in between. Germline V gene data show CDR1 as SGHRS and CDR2 as YFSETQ. CDR3 length equals 15 residues. CDR3 DNA sequence: TGCGCCAGCAGCTTGGGGACAAGCATGAACACTGAAGCTTTCTTT. It codes for CASSLGTSMNTEAFF.

The V gene is TRBV19, the J gene TRBJ1-5, with 7 bases aligning to TRBD1. CDR3 length: 16 residues. Trimming removed 3 bases from V and 0 bases from J; junction bases left unmatched: 5. Germline lookup yields CDR1 LNHDA and CDR2 SQIVND (reference sequence). For the CDR3, the DNA is TGTGCCAGTAGTATCGGGACAGATTATAGCAATCAGCCCCAGCATTTT. This sequence encodes CASSIGTDYSNQPQHF.

V and J are TRBV10-3 and TRBJ2-7; 8 bases are a match to TRBD1. Germline values: CDR1 ENHRY, CDR2 SYGVKD. Germline trimming cut 2 bases from V and 0 bases from J; bases unmatched to any gene: 9. The CDR3 totals 17 residues. The CDR3 loop is CAISEASGGVSSYEQYF. As DNA, the CDR3 is TGTGCCATCAGTGAGGCCTCAGGGGGCGTCAGCTCCTACGAGCAGTACTTC.

The gene calls are TRBV2 and TRBJ1-5; D ambiguous. The V gene lost 6 bases and the J gene lost 0 bases, with 9 bases spanning the gap. Germline CDR1 is SNHLY and CDR2 is FYNNEI. CDR3 length: 14 residues. The CDR3, as DNA: TGTGCCAGCAGCCAAACTAATAGCAATCAGCCCCAGCATTTT. This gives the protein CASSQTNSNQPQHF.

The chain carries TRBV4-2 and TRBJ2-2, with D tentatively TRBD2 (6 bases). Per germline, CDR1 LGHNA and CDR2 YNFKEQ. The CDR3 is 15 residues long. V was trimmed by 0 bases and J by 4 bases, leaving 9 bases between them. In nucleotides, the CDR3 is TGTGCCAGCAGCCAAGAGGAGGGAATCACCGGGGAGCTGTTTTTT. Translating gives CASSQEEGITGELFF.

The rearrangement joins TRBV27 to TRBJ2-7; 11 positions agree with TRBD2. V lost 3 bases and J lost 2; bases outside the gene matches: 3. This CDR3 region has 15 residues. The germline CDR1 and CDR2 sequences are MNHEY and SMNVEV (reference sequence). This chain's CDR3 is CASSLGLAATYEQYF. CDR3 bases: TGTGCCAGCAGTTTGGGACTAGCGGCTACCTACGAGCAGTACTTC.

The chain has TRBV7-3 and TRBJ2-1; TRBD2 agrees at 13 bases. There are 14 residues in the CDR3. The V gene's germline CDR1 is SGHTA and CDR2 FQGTGA. With 5 bases clipped from V and 11 bases from J, the junction kept 6 bases outside the gene matches. In DNA form, the CDR3 reads TGTGCCAGCAGCCCGGGACTAGCGGGGCATAAGCAGTTCTTC. Translated, it gives CASSPGLAGHKQFF.

V is TRBV11-2 and J is TRBJ1-2, with D possibly matching TRBD1 (6 bases). Germline V gene lookup returns CDR1 SGHAT and CDR2 FQNNGV. This CDR3 contains 14 residues. Trimming took off 5 bases at V and 4 bases at J, with 14 bases between the two ends. DNA for the CDR3: TGTGCCAGCAGCGCAAAACAGGGTAGCTATGGCTACACCTTC. The encoded protein is CASSAKQGSYGYTF.

The rearrangement joins TRBV11-3 to TRBJ2-5, with D perhaps TRBD1 (6 bases). Looked up from germline, CDR1 is SGHNT and CDR2 is YENEEA. The CDR3 runs to 17 residues. Trimming removed 1 base at V and 1 base at J, with 16 bases between. The CDR3 protein is CASSLGGAGASQETQYF. The CDR3 nucleotides are TGTGCCAGCAGCTTAGGTGGGGCAGGGGCCAGCCAAGAGACCCAGTACTTC.

V is TRBV11-2 and J is TRBJ2-2, with 10 bases that match TRBD1. Germline CDR1 SGHAT, CDR2 FQNNGV. V trimming: 5 bases; J trimming: 9 bases; junction bases outside the gene matches: 15. The CDR3 length is 17 residues. The CDR3 region has the DNA TGTGCCAGCAGCCCCGAACGGACAGGGGGTTTTTCGAGGGAGCTGTTTTTT. This translates into CASSPERTGGFSRELFF.